The next 12 T cell receptor beta chains were all read from a single sample in a study of control samples from healthy donors and cancer patients. Repertoires were generated with immunoSEQ multiplex PCR, while TCRdb's copy carries only in-frame clones and drops some. The profile shows just over 80,000 clones, under 90% of them singletons. The sample taken for sequencing was blood. The origin of the receptors is a man over 45 in good health.

In DNA form, the CDR3 reads TGCGCCAGCAGCCTTGGGACAGGAAACACTGAAGCTTTCTTT. It encodes CASSLGTGNTEAFF. The chain joins TRBV4-1 to TRBJ1-1; 8 nucleotides match TRBD1. The CDR3 consists of 14 residues. Unmatched junction bases numbered 3, after V lost 4 bases and J lost 2 bases. Germline V lookup: CDR1 MGHRA, CDR2 YSYEKL.

The rearrangement links TRBV5-4 to TRBJ1-2; D remains ambiguous. Trimming cost V 1 base and J 1 base, with 14 bases left between them. CDR3 size: 16 residues. Per germline, CDR1 SGHNT and CDR2 YYREEE (reference sequence). The CDR3: CASSLNAADINYGYTF. CDR3 nucleotide sequence: TGTGCCAGCAGCTTGAATGCGGCAGACATTAACTATGGCTACACCTTC.

This clone was counted only a few times. The chain is built from TRBV6-5 and TRBJ1-1; D unresolved. Looked up from germline, CDR1 is MNHEY and CDR2 is SVGAGI. Trimming pared 8 bases from V and 3 bases from J, leaving 16 bases between. The CDR3 consists of 14 residues. The DNA of the CDR3 is TGTGCCAGCGGCGGGGAGGGTACTCACACTGAAGCTTTCTTT. Protein: CASGGEGTHTEAFF.

This chain links TRBV5-1 with TRBJ2-2, with D possibly being TRBD1 (6 bases). The V and J ends lost 4 bases and 4 bases respectively, with 11 bases between them. Germline values: CDR1 SGHRS, CDR2 YFSETQ. The CDR3 contains 14 residues. CDR3 sequence: CASSANRATGELFF. DNA of the CDR3: TGCGCCAGCAGCGCTAACAGGGCCACCGGGGAGCTGTTTTTT.

The chain couples TRBV27 to TRBJ2-7; 8 nucleotides line up with TRBD1. V gave up 1 base and J gave up 4 bases; unmatched junction bases: 6. The CDR3 consists of 15 residues. CDR1 and CDR2 from the germline V gene are MNHEY and SMNVEV (reference sequence). CDR3 residues: CASSLFGTGLYEQYF. In DNA, the CDR3 is TGTGCCAGCAGTTTATTCGGGACAGGCTTGTACGAGCAGTACTTC.

The V gene is TRBV11-2, the J gene TRBJ2-7, with a tentative D call TRBD1 (5 bases). This CDR3 has 14 amino acids. The germline V and J ends were trimmed by 4 bases and 2 bases, with 12 bases remaining between them. Per germline, CDR1 SGHAT and CDR2 FQNNGV. The chain's CDR3 is CASSSETDPYEQYF. In DNA, the CDR3 is TGTGCCAGCAGCTCGGAGACAGATCCCTACGAGCAGTACTTC.

This sequence joins TRBV24-1 and TRBJ1-5; D is unclear. The CDR3 sequence is 12 residues long. V lost 9 bases, J lost 3 bases, and 8 bases lay in between. Per the germline V gene, CDR1 is KGHDR and CDR2 is SFDVKD. The CDR3: CATGGVNQPQHF. CDR3 coding DNA: TGTGCCACCGGTGGGGTCAATCAGCCCCAGCATTTT.

The chain joins TRBV5-6 to TRBJ2-5; D may be TRBD2 (5 bases). CDR1 and CDR2 (germline): SGHDT, YYEEEE. The V end lost 0 bases, the J end lost 3 bases, and 9 bases lay between the germline ends. The CDR3 consists of 14 residues. The CDR3 DNA reads TGTGCCAGCAGCTTGGGACGGACTGAAGAGACCCAGTACTTC. The encoded protein is CASSLGRTEETQYF.

The genes are TRBV6-5 and TRBJ2-7; maybe TRBD2 (6 bases). This CDR3 region has 12 residues. V lost 6 bases and J lost 5, with 11 bases in between. In germline, CDR1 is MNHEY, CDR2 SVGAGI. The CDR3 sequence is CASSPGVHEQYF. CDR3 DNA: TGTGCCAGCAGCCCGGGGGTACACGAGCAGTACTTC.

The chain carries TRBV18 and TRBJ1-3; TRBD1 matches at 9 bases. This CDR3 is 16 amino acids long. Germline-derived CDR1 and CDR2 are KGHSH and LQKENI. J was trimmed by 2 bases and V by 3 bases; bases with no gene match: 5. The CDR3 region is CASSPQGTGTGNTIYF. The CDR3 DNA reads as TGTGCCAGCTCACCTCAAGGGACAGGGACTGGAAACACCATATATTTT.

The V gene is TRBV27, the J gene TRBJ1-1, with D hard to call. Germline V lookup: CDR1 MNHEY, CDR2 SMNVEV (reference sequence). Trimming shortened V by 0 bases and J by 2 bases, and 13 bases separated the two germline ends. This CDR3 is 16 amino acids long. CDR3 loop: CASSLSSGFGNTEAFF. As DNA, the CDR3 is TGTGCCAGCAGTTTATCGTCCGGGTTTGGAAACACTGAAGCTTTCTTT.

The chain couples TRBV6-6 to TRBJ2-7; D not resolved. V dropped 6 bases and J dropped 2 bases, with 5 bases sitting between them. This CDR3 is built from 11 residues. The germline V gene has CDR1 MNHNY and CDR2 SVGAGI (reference sequence). DNA of the CDR3: TGTGCCAGCAGAAGCGCCTACGAGCAGTACTTC. Its protein is CASRSAYEQYF.